This TCR beta chain is from a study of graft-versus-host responses after intestinal transplantation. Study summary: All recipients were transplanted with multivisceral, liver-intestinal, or isolated intestinal grafts. Every transplant recipient was induced with anti-thymocyte globulin, then maintained on tacrolimus and steroids for approximately three years.

A word on this clone: The antigen remains unidentified.

Investigators treated the graft tissue so that it released intraepithelial and lamina propria lymphocytes. Findings of the study overall: Individuals carrying graft-donor T cell macrochimerism showed high graft-versus-host to host-versus-graft clonal ratios in allografts. Investigators detected GvH clones in recipient marrow, with some emerging earlier in ileum or blood.

Libraries were prepared by immunoSEQ multiplex PCR; TCRdb keeps only in-frame clonotypes and omits some of them. This sample has tens of thousands of clones, with about nine tenths found just once. Sequencing was performed on ileum tissue, taken more than 350 days after transplant. The TCR was taken from a human patient who received an intestinal transplant, so some T cells may come from the graft donor.

DNA for the CDR3: TGTGCCAGCAGCCCCGGTACGGGTTGGGGGACAACGGACACTGAAGCTTTCTTT. The encoded protein is CASSPGTGWGTTDTEAFF. V is TRBV11-2 and J is TRBJ1-1; D is possibly TRBD1 (6 bases). Germline CDR1 and CDR2: SGHAT and FQNNGV. V dropped 5 bases and J dropped 3 bases, with 25 bases sitting between them. The CDR3 consists of 18 residues.